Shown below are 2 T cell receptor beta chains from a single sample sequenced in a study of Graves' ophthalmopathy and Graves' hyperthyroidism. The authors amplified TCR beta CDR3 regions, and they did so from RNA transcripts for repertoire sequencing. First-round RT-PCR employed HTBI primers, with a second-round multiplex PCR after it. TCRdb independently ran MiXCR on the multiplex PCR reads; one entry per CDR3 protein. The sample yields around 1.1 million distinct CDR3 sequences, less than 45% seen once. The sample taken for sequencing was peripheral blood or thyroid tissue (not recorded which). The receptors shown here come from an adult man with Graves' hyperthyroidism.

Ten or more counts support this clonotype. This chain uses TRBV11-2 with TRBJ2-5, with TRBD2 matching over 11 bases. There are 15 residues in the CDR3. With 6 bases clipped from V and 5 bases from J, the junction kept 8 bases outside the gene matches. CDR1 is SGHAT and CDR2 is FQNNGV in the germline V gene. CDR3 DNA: TGTGCCAGCAGTTCTCCCCTAGCGGGGGGCGAGACCCAGTACTTC. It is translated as CASSSPLAGGETQYF.

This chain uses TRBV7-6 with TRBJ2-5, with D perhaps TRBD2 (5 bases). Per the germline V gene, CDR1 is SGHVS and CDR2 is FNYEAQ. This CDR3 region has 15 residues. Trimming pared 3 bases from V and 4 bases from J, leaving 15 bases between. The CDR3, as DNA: TGTGCCAGCAGCTTTAGATGGAGGACTGGAGAGACCCAGTACTTC. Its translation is CASSFRWRTGETQYF. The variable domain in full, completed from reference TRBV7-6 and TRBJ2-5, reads GAGVSQSPRYKVTKRGQDVALRCDPISGHVSLYWYRQALGQGPEFLTYFNYEAQQDKSGLPNDRFSAERPEGSISTLTIQRTEQRDSAMYRCASSFRWRTGETQYFGPGTRLLVL.